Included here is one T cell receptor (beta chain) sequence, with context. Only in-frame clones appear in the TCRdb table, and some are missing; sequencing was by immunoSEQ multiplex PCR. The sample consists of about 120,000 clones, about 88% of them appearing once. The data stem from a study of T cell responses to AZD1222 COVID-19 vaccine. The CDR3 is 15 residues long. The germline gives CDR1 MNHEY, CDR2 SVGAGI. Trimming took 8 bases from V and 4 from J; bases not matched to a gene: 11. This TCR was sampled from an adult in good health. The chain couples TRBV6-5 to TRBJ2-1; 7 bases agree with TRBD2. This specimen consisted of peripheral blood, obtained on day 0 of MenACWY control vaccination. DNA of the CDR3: TGTGCCAGCCACATCGGGGGAGGGGATTACAATGAGCAGTTCTTC. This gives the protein CASHIGGGDYNEQFF.